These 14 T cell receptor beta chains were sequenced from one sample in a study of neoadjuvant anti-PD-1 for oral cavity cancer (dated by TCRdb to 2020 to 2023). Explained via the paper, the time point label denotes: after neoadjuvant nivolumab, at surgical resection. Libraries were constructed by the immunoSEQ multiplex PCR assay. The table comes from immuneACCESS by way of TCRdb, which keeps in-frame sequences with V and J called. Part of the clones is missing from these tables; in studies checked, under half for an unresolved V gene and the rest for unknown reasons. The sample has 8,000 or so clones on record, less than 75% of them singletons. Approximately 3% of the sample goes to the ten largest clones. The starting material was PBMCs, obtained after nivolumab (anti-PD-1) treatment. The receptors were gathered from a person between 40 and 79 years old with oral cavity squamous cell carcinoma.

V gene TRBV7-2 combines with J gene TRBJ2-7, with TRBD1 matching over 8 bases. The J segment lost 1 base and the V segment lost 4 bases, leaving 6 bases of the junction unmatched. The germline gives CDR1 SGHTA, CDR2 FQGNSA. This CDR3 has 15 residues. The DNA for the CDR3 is TGTGCCAGCAGCTCGGACAGGGCAATTTCCTACGAGCAGTACTTC. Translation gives CASSSDRAISYEQYF.

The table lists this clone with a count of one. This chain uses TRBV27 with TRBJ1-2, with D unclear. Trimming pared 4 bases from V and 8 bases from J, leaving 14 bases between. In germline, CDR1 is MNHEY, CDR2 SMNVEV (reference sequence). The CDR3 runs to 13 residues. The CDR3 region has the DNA TGTGCCAGCAGTTCTTCTCCTTGGTCGGGCTACACCTTC. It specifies CASSSSPWSGYTF.

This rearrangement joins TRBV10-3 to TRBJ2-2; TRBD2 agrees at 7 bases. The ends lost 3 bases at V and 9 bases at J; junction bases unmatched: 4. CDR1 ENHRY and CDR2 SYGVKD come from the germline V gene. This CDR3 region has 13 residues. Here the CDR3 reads CAISEGRGRELFF. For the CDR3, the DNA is TGTGCCATCAGTGAAGGGAGGGGAAGGGAGCTGTTTTTT.

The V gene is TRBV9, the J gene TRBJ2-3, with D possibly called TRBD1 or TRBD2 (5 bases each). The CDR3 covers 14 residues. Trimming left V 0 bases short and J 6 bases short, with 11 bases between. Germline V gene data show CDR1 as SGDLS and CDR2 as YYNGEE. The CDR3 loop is CASSVGGAEDTQYF. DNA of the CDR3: TGTGCCAGCAGCGTAGGAGGGGCCGAGGATACGCAGTATTTT. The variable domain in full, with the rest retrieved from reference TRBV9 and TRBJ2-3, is DSGVTQTPKHLITATGQRVTLRCSPRSGDLSVYWYQQSLDQGLQFLIQYYNGEERAKGNILERFSAQQFPDLHSELNLSSLELGDSALYFCASSVGGAEDTQYFGPGTRLTVL.

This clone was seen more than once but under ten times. The CDR3 DNA sequence: TGCGCCAGCAGCCAAGAAGGGGGAAAGGTGACAGCCGGGAATTACGAGCAGTACTTC. This encodes CASSQEGGKVTAGNYEQYF. The chain recombines TRBV4-1 with TRBJ2-7, with D perhaps matching TRBD1 (6 bases). Germline V CDR1 and CDR2: MGHRA, YSYEKL. The V gene lost 0 bases and the J gene lost 4 bases, with 25 bases spanning the gap. The CDR3 length is 19 residues.

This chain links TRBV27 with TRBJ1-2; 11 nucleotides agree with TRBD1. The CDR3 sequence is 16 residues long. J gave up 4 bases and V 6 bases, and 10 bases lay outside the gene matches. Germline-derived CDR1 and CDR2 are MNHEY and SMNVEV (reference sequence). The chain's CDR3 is CASSRTGGQVSYGYTF. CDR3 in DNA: TGTGCCAGCAGCCGGACAGGGGGCCAGGTTAGCTATGGCTACACCTTC.

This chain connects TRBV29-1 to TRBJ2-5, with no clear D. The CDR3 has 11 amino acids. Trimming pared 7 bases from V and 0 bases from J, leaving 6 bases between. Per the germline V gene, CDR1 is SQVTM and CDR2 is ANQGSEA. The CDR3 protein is CSGTYQETQYF. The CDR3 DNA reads TGCAGCGGAACGTACCAAGAGACCCAGTACTTC.

CDR3 residues: CASSLGRQEIGGIYEQYF. Written as DNA, the CDR3 is TGTGCCAGCAGCTTAGGCCGACAGGAAATCGGGGGGATCTACGAGCAGTACTTC. This chain links TRBV11-2 with TRBJ2-7; D perhaps matches TRBD2 (7 bases). From germline, CDR1 is SGHAT and CDR2 FQNNGV. The CDR3 loop spans 18 amino acids. V was clipped by 1 base and J by 3 bases, with 22 bases between them.

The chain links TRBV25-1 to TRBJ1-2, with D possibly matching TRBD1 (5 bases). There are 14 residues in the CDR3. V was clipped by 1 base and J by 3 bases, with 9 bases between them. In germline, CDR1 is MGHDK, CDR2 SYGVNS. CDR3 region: CASSEWGGDYGYTF. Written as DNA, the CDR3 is TGTGCCAGCAGTGAATGGGGGGGGGACTATGGCTACACCTTC.

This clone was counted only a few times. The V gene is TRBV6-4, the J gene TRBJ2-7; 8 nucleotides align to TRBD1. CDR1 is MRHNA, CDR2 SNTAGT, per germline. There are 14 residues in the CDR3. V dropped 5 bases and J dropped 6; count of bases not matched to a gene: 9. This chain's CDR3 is CASSPTGDTSEQYF. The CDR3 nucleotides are TGTGCCAGCAGTCCGACAGGGGACACGAGCGAGCAGTACTTC.

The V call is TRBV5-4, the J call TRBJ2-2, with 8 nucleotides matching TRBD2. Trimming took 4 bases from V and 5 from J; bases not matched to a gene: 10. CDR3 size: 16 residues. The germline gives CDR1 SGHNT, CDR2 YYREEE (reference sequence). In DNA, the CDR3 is TGTGCCAGCAGCCCCCCTGGCGGGGGGCTTACCGGGGAGCTGTTTTTT. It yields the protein CASSPPGGGLTGELFF.

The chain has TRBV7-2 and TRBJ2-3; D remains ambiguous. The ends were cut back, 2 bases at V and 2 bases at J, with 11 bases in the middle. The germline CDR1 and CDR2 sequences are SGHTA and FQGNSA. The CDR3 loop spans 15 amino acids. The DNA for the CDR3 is TGTGCCAGCAGCTTATTATTAGCCCCCACAGATACGCAGTATTTT. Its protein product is CASSLLLAPTDTQYF.

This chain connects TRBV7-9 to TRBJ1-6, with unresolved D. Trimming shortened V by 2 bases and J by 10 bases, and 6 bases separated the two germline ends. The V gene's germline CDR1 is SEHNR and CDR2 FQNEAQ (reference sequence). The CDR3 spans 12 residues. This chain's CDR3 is CASSLNDSPLHF. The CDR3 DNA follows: TGTGCCAGCAGCTTAAATGACTCACCCCTCCACTTT. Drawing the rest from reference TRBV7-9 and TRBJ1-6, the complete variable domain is DTGVSQNPRHKITKRGQNVTFRCDPISEHNRLYWYRQTLGQGPEFLTYFQNEAQLEKSRLLSDRFSAERPKGSFSTLEIQRTEQGDSAMYLCASSLNDSPLHFGNGTRLTVT.

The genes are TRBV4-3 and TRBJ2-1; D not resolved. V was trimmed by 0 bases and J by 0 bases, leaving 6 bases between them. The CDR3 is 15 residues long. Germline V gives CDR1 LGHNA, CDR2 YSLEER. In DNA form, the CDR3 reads TGCGCCAGCAGCCAAGACTTGAGCTCCTACAATGAGCAGTTCTTC. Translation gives CASSQDLSSYNEQFF.